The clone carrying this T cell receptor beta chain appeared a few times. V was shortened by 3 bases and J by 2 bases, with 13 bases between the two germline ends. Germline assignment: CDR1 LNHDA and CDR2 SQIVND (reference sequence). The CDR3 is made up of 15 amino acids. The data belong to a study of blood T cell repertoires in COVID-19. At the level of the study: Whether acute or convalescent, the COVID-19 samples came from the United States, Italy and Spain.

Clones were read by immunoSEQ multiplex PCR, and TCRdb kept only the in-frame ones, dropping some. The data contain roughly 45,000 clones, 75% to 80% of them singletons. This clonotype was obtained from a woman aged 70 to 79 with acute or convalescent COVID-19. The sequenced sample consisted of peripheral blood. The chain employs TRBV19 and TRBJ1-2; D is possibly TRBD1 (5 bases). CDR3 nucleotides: TGTGCCAGTAGTATCGGACAAGGTAGAAACTATGGCTACACCTTC. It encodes CASSIGQGRNYGYTF.